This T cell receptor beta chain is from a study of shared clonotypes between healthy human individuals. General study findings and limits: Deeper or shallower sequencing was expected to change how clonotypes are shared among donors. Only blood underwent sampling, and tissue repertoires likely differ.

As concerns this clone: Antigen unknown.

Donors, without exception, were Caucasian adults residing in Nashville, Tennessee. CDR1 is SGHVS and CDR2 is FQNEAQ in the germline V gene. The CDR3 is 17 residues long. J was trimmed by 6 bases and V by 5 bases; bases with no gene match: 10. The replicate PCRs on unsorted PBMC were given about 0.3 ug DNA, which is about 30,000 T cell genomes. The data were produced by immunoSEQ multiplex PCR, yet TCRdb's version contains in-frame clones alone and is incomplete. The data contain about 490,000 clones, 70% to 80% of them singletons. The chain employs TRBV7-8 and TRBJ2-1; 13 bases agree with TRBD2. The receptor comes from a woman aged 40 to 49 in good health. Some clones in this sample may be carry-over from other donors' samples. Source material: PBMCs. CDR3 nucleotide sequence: TGTGCCAGCAGCACAGACTGGGGACTAGCGGGATCCAATGAGCAGTTCTTC. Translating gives CASSTDWGLAGSNEQFF.